Presented here are 20 T cell receptor beta chains from one specimen sequenced in a study of molecular identifiers for immune sequencing clone quantification (dated 2018 in TCRdb). Receptor libraries were prepared by PCR. Sequencing relied on an Illumina HiSeq 4000. Starting from the raw public reads, TCRdb applied fastp trimming at Q25, assembled clones with MiXCR and retained in-frame beta chains. CDR3 protein sequences are deduplicated, and each keeps its most common genes and DNA. This sample is represented by approximately 60,000 distinct CDR3 sequences; around 20% of them were singletons. Of the sample, 1.4% falls within the top ten clones. Sequencing input: naive CD8+ T cells from blood, with Jurkat cell RNA spiked in. The sample's cell subset or site label is to be understood as: FACS-sorted CD8+CD4-CCR7+CD45RA+ naive T cells. The receptors here all came from a human donor in good health. Some libraries in this study had Jurkat cell RNA spiked in.

Many counts were recorded for this clonotype. The chain uses TRBV27 and TRBJ2-4; weak D call: TRBD2 (6 bases). CDR1 is MNHEY, CDR2 SMNVEV, per germline (reference sequence). V gave up 4 bases and J gave up 1 base, with 14 bases separating them. The CDR3 sequence is 16 residues long. Written as DNA, the CDR3 is TGTGCCAGCAGTTACCGGAGGGTCTCTGCCAAAAACATTCAGTACTTC. It translates to CASSYRRVSAKNIQYF.

The genes are TRBV7-8 and TRBJ2-7, with D perhaps TRBD1 or TRBD2 (5 bases each). The V gene lost 5 bases and the J gene lost 0 bases, with 11 bases spanning the gap. This CDR3 region has 14 residues. CDR1 SGHVS and CDR2 FQNEAQ come from the germline V gene. The CDR3 coding sequence is TGTGCCAGCAGCCCTTCGGGGACCTCCTACGAGCAGTACTTC. This sequence encodes CASSPSGTSYEQYF.

The sample holds many counts of this clonotype. The J gene is TRBJ1-1, the V gene TRBV5-5; a weak D match, TRBD1 (5 bases). CDR1 is SGHKS, CDR2 YYEKEE, per germline (reference sequence). The CDR3 covers 10 residues. Trimming took off 4 bases at V and 11 bases at J, with 9 bases between the two ends. The CDR3 sequence: CASSGGRAFF. In nucleotides, the CDR3 is TGTGCCAGCAGCGGGGGGAGGGCTTTCTTT.

This clonotype was seen repeatedly, ten times or more. The chain employs TRBV27 and TRBJ1-5; D unclear. CDR1 is MNHEY, CDR2 SMNVEV, per germline (reference sequence). This CDR3 has 14 residues. Trimming pared 2 bases from V and 2 bases from J, leaving 7 bases between. The CDR3 here is CASSLVLGNQPQHF. In DNA, the CDR3 is TGTGCCAGCAGTTTAGTACTGGGCAATCAGCCCCAGCATTTT.

This clonotype was counted between two and nine times. The chain recombines TRBV6-5 with TRBJ2-7; 11 bases line up with TRBD2. Trimming cost V 5 bases and J 3 bases; bases outside gene matches: 9. Germline loops: CDR1 MNHEY, CDR2 SVGAGI. The CDR3 has 16 amino acids. This CDR3 reads CASSVSGRAGVYEQYF. The CDR3 DNA reads TGTGCCAGCAGTGTTAGCGGGAGGGCGGGGGTCTACGAGCAGTACTTC.

This clonotype appeared many times. The V gene is TRBV27, the J gene TRBJ2-7, with 9 bases that match TRBD1. The germline CDR1 and CDR2 sequences are MNHEY and SMNVEV (reference sequence). V shed 6 bases and J 0 bases; nucleotides not matched to a gene: 6. There are 15 residues in the CDR3. Written as DNA, the CDR3 is TGTGCCAGCAGGATCCAGGGACAGGGCTCCTACGAGCAGTACTTC. Amino acid sequence: CASRIQGQGSYEQYF.

This clonotype occurred many times. The V and J genes are TRBV6-6 and TRBJ1-3; no definite D call. The germline V and J ends were trimmed by 0 bases and 0 bases, with 9 bases remaining between them. The CDR3 is 16 residues long. Germline CDR1 reads MNHNY; CDR2 reads SVGAGI (reference sequence). The CDR3 coding sequence is TGTGCCAGCAGTTACTCGGCAACAAACTCTGGAAACACCATATATTTT. Translated: CASSYSATNSGNTIYF.

This clonotype was counted only a few times. This may be a read error, as it is one base from a much larger clone. V gene TRBV12-3 or TRBV12-4 combines with J gene TRBJ2-2, with TRBD2 matching 9 bases. There are 16 residues in the CDR3. This CDR3 is CASSSGAGGPAGEPFF. The CDR3 nucleotides are TGTGCCAGCAGTTCCGGGGCGGGAGGGCCAGCCGGGGAGCCGTTTTTT.

The rearrangement uses TRBV6-6 and TRBJ2-7; a weak D match, TRBD1 (5 bases). The CDR3 runs 12 residues. Germline V gives CDR1 MNHNY, CDR2 SVGAGI (reference sequence). V lost 2 bases to trimming and J lost 3 bases, with 5 bases between them. In DNA form, the CDR3 reads TGTGCCAGCAGTTACAGGGGCTACGAGCAGTACTTC. Its translation: CASSYRGYEQYF.

This sequence joins TRBV7-9 and TRBJ2-1; D ambiguous. This CDR3 comprises 12 residues. The germline V and J ends were trimmed by 9 bases and 6 bases, with 12 bases remaining between them. CDR1 is SEHNR, CDR2 FQNEAQ, per germline (reference sequence). CDR3 coding DNA: TGTGCCAGTACCCAAATATCCAATGAGCAGTTCTTC. Its protein product is CASTQISNEQFF.

This clonotype came up a few times. The chain couples TRBV4-1 to TRBJ2-7; tentative D call: TRBD1 (5 bases). The CDR3 consists of 15 residues. Germline V lookup: CDR1 MGHRA, CDR2 YSYEKL. The V gene lost 4 bases and the J gene lost 0 bases, with 13 bases spanning the gap. The CDR3 loop is CASSPAGFGSYEQYF. The CDR3 DNA reads TGCGCCAGCAGCCCAGCAGGGTTTGGCTCCTACGAGCAGTACTTC.

This clonotype appeared many times. The J gene is TRBJ2-1, the V gene TRBV14, with D possibly called TRBD1 or TRBD2 (5 bases each). The length of the CDR3 is 17 residues. Trimming pared 2 bases from V and 4 bases from J, leaving 18 bases between. Germline CDR1 is SGHDN and CDR2 is FVKESK. This CDR3 reads CASSQNRPGPNYNEQFF. CDR3 DNA: TGTGCCAGCAGCCAAAATCGGCCGGGACCCAATTACAATGAGCAGTTCTTC.

This clonotype has ten or more counts. The CDR3, as DNA: TGTGCCAGCAGCCCCCAGAGGATCGGGGCCGGGTACGAGCAGTACTTC. Translated, it gives CASSPQRIGAGYEQYF. This sequence joins TRBV14 and TRBJ2-7; D is perhaps TRBD1 or TRBD2 (5 bases each). The CDR3 is 16 residues long. V dropped 4 bases and J dropped 4 bases, with 20 bases sitting between them. The germline CDR1 and CDR2 sequences are SGHDN and FVKESK.

Comment on this clonotype: A much larger clonotype is one base distant, so this may be a read error. V usage is TRBV10-3 and J usage is TRBJ1-6; D not resolved. Trimming stripped 0 bases from V and 14 bases from J, with 20 bases between. The CDR3 is 16 residues long. Germline V gives CDR1 ENHRY, CDR2 SYGVKD. The CDR3 DNA is TGTGCCATCAGTGAGTCGATCGCAGGTTCCAAATCATCCCTCCACTTT. It translates to CAISESIAGSKSSLHF.

This clonotype showed up many times. V gene TRBV20-1 combines with J gene TRBJ2-7, with a weak D call TRBD1 (5 bases). CDR3 size: 14 residues. Looked up from germline, CDR1 is DFQATT and CDR2 is SNEGSKA (reference sequence). Between the trimmed V and J ends, which lost 6 bases and 2 bases, there was a span of 17 bases. Here the CDR3 reads CSAPYRKLTYEQYF. The DNA for the CDR3 is TGCAGTGCGCCTTACAGGAAACTGACCTACGAGCAGTACTTC.

V is TRBV7-9 and J is TRBJ2-1; D is unclear. CDR1 is SEHNR, CDR2 FQNEAQ, per germline (reference sequence). The V and J ends lost 5 bases and 6 bases respectively, with 5 bases between them. The CDR3 is 11 amino acids. In DNA, the CDR3 is TGTGCCAGCAGCCCTGTCAATGAGCAGTTCTTC. Protein sequence: CASSPVNEQFF. Drawing the rest from reference TRBV7-9 and TRBJ2-1, the complete variable domain is DTGVSQNPRHKITKRGQNVTFRCDPISEHNRLYWYRQTLGQGPEFLTYFQNEAQLEKSRLLSDRFSAERPKGSFSTLEIQRTEQGDSAMYLCASSPVNEQFFGPGTRLTVL.

This clonotype was seen a few times. The chain links TRBV28 to TRBJ2-1, with TRBD2 identical over 9 bases. Trimming took 6 bases from V and 4 from J; bases not matched to a gene: 7. Germline CDR1 is MDHEN and CDR2 is SYDVKM. The CDR3 extends over 15 amino acids. The CDR3 is CASSRPGLAYNEQFF. The CDR3 DNA is TGTGCCAGCAGCCGCCCGGGACTAGCATACAATGAGCAGTTCTTC.

Concerning this clonotype: With a much larger clone just one base away, this may be a read error. The chain joins TRBV28 to TRBJ1-1; no clear D gene. This CDR3 contains 12 residues. Germline V gives CDR1 MDHEN, CDR2 SYDVKM. Trimming shortened V by 4 bases and J by 6 bases, and 9 bases separated the two germline ends. The CDR3 here is CASSSLDAEAFF. In nucleotides, the CDR3 is TGTGCCAGCAGTTCACTCGACGCTGAAGCTTTCTTT. The entire variable domain, with the rest obtained from reference TRBV28 and TRBJ1-1, is as follows: DVKVTQSSRYLVKRTGEKVFLECVQDMDHENMFWYRQDPGLGLRLIYFSYDVKMKEKGDIPEGYSVSREKKERFSLILESASTNQTSMYLCASSSLDAEAFFGQGTRLTVV.

This clonotype was counted at least ten times. This chain links TRBV4-2 with TRBJ2-7, with TRBD1 as a possible D gene (6 bases). Germline loops: CDR1 LGHNA, CDR2 YNFKEQ. Trimming removed 0 bases at V and 4 bases at J, with 13 bases between. The CDR3 has 15 amino acids. CDR3 loop: CASSQEGQPIYEQYF. CDR3 DNA: TGTGCCAGCAGCCAAGAGGGACAACCCATATACGAGCAGTACTTC.

Note on this clonotype: A read error may be the cause here, since a much bigger clone is one base away. The chain links TRBV7-9 to TRBJ2-5; D gene uncertain. The CDR3 length is 12 residues. V was clipped by 4 bases and J by 5 bases, with 8 bases between them. The germline CDR1 and CDR2 sequences are SEHNR and FQNEAQ (reference sequence). The CDR3 is CASSSPLETQYF. DNA of the CDR3: TGTGCCAGCAGCTCCCCACTGGAGACCCAGTACTTC.